This TCR beta chain originates from a study of T cells expressing NK-cell markers. With the 5' RACE reads reprocessed, TCRdb shows one record per CDR3 protein and no DNA. Recorded for this sample: 500,000 to 700,000 distinct CDR3 sequences. The CDR3 runs 22 residues. The germline CDR1 and CDR2 sequences are KGHDR and SFDVKD. Sample: blood T cells: a sorted CD56 or NKG2C T cell subset, CD4+ or CD8+ T cells, or bulk PBMC T cells (not recorded which). The TCR originated in a man between 18 and 29 years old in good health. The chain is built from TRBV24-1 and TRBJ2-3; TCRdb reports TRBD1, a call that lacks DNA to check it against. CDR3: CATSAGRDRIYRPAASTDTQYF.